These T cell receptor beta chains were read from a single sample in a study of radiotherapy plus CTLA-4 blockade in lung cancer. Only in-frame clones appear in the TCRdb table, and some are missing; sequencing was by immunoSEQ multiplex PCR. The sample has more than 75,000 clones; around 84% are singletons. Sequencing was performed on peripheral blood, taken from a patient treated with radiotherapy plus ipilimumab. The source is a human donor with non-small cell lung cancer who had stable disease on radiotherapy plus ipilimumab. CDR3s leave out the opening cysteine and the closing phenylalanine or tryptophan.

v_call: TRBV11-2; cdr3_aa: ASSLFQRGGPLH
v_call: TRBV7-9; cdr3_aa: ASSLEVAEQY
v_call: TRBV7-3; cdr3_aa: ASRFAGGATDTQY
v_call: TRBV15; cdr3_aa: ATSSTRDSGELF
v_call: TRBV5-1; cdr3_aa: ASSFGPSGEKQY
v_call: TRBV20-1; cdr3_aa: SASLNTEAF
v_call: TRBV7-3; cdr3_aa: ASSIIRGGLAGVEQF
v_call: TRBV13; cdr3_aa: ASSTRQVLGYEQY
v_call: TRBV6-6; cdr3_aa: ASSARGGVGNQPQH
v_call: TRBV7-9; cdr3_aa: ASSSDTEQF
v_call: TRBV29-1; cdr3_aa: SVQPTGGVNQPQH
v_call: TRBV25-1; cdr3_aa: ASSEYASGSFTGELF
v_call: TRBV27; cdr3_aa: ASRSGNGYT
v_call: TRBV6-1; cdr3_aa: ASSVVAGTGELF
v_call: TRBV6-1; cdr3_aa: ASSGQGAGDEQY
v_call: TRBV9; cdr3_aa: ASSVGRGSNQPQH
v_call: TRBV5-1; cdr3_aa: ASSSSRATNEKLF
v_call: TRBV6-5; cdr3_aa: ASSYGLAGVGNEQF
v_call: TRBV27; cdr3_aa: ASSRGRGDEQF
v_call: TRBV9; cdr3_aa: ASSVGPRETEAF
v_call: TRBV28; cdr3_aa: ASSLTGSYEQY
v_call: TRBV9; cdr3_aa: ASSVGGNRQETQY
v_call: TRBV2; cdr3_aa: ANRGQVNTGELF
v_call: TRBV19; cdr3_aa: ASKTGQGFYEQY
v_call: TRBV9; cdr3_aa: ASSVGTGQGSQPQH
v_call: TRBV9; cdr3_aa: ASSVEVRPTGLHEQY
v_call: TRBV30; cdr3_aa: ALIMAVNTGELF
v_call: TRBV5-8; cdr3_aa: ASSLEGANTGELF
v_call: TRBV18; cdr3_aa: ASSQQPTGDYYGYT
v_call: TRBV28; cdr3_aa: ASSLFGTGGLEKLF